The 2 T cell receptor beta chains listed next were all sequenced from one sample in a study of blood T cell repertoires in COVID-19 (dated by TCRdb to the early 2020s). The library was generated by the immunoSEQ multiplex PCR assay. The table comes from immuneACCESS by way of TCRdb, which keeps in-frame sequences with V and J called. Part of the clones is missing from these tables; in studies checked, under half for an unresolved V gene and the rest for unknown reasons. Here the sample has approximately 500,000 clones; roughly nine tenths occur a single time. About 8% of the sample is held by the ten biggest clonotypes. The material sequenced was peripheral blood. The receptors were gathered from a woman aged 50 to 60 with COVID-19, enrolled during active disease.

This clone was counted between two and nine times. This chain connects TRBV5-1 to TRBJ1-2; no reliable D call. CDR1 is SGHRS and CDR2 is YFSETQ in the germline V gene. This CDR3 comprises 13 residues. V shed 1 base and J shed 8 bases, with 12 bases lying between them. The CDR3 is CASSLSSERGYTF. DNA for the CDR3: TGCGCCAGCAGCTTGTCATCAGAGCGGGGCTACACCTTC.

The chain recombines TRBV29-1 with TRBJ1-2, with a weak D call TRBD1 (5 bases). Per germline, CDR1 SQVTM and CDR2 ANQGSEA. This CDR3 region has 11 residues. V lost 7 bases to trimming and J lost 4 bases, with 10 bases between them. CDR3: CSGKTGYGYTF. DNA of the CDR3: TGCAGCGGAAAAACAGGCTATGGCTACACCTTC.